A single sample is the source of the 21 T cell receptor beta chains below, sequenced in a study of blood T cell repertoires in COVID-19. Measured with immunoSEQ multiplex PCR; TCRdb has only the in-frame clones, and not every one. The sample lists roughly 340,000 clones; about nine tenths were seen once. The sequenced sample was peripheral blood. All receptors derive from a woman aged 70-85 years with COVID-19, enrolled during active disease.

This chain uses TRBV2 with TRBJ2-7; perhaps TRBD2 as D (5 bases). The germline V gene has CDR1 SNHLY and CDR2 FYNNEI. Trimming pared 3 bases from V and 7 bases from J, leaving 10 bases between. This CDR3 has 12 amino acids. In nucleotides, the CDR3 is TGTGCCAGCAGTGAGTGGGCGGGTGAGCAGTACTTC. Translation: CASSEWAGEQYF.

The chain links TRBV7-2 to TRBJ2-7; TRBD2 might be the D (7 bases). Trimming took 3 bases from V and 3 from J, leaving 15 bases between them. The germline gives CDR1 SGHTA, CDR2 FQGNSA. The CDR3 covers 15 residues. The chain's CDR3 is CASSLGGLGFYEQYF. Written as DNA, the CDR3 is TGTGCCAGCAGCTTGGGGGGGCTAGGATTCTACGAGCAGTACTTC. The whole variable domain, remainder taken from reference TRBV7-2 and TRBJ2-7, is GAGVSQSPSNKVTEKGKDVELRCDPISGHTALYWYRQSLGQGLEFLIYFQGNSAPDKSGLPSDRFSAERTGGSVSTLTIQRTQQEDSAVYLCASSLGGLGFYEQYFGPGTRLTVT.

CDR3 amino acids: CASSKGNQPQHF. CDR3 DNA: TGTGCCAGCAGCAAGGGGAATCAGCCCCAGCATTTT. The rearrangement joins TRBV12-3 or TRBV12-4 to TRBJ1-5, with D maybe TRBD1 (5 bases). This CDR3 contains 12 residues. Trimming shortened V by 6 bases and J by 4 bases, and 7 bases separated the two germline ends.

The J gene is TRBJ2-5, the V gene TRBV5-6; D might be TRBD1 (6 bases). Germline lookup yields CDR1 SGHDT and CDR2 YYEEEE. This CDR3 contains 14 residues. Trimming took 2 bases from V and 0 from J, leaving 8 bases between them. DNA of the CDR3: TGTGCCAGCAGCTTAAGGGGGTACCAAGAGACCCAGTACTTC. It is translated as CASSLRGYQETQYF.

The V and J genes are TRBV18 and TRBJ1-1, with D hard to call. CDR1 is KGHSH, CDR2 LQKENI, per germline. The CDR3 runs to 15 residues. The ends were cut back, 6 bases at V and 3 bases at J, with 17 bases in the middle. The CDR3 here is CASSFGEAWHTEAFF. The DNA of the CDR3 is TGTGCCAGCTCCTTCGGGGAGGCCTGGCACACTGAAGCTTTCTTT.

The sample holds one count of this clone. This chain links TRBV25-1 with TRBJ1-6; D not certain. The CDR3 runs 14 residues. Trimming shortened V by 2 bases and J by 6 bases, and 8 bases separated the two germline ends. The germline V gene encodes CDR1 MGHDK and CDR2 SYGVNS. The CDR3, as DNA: TGTGCCAGCAGTGAAGACGGGTTTAATTCACCCCTCCACTTT. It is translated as CASSEDGFNSPLHF. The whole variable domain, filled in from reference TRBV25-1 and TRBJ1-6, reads EADIYQTPRYLVIGTGKKITLECSQTMGHDKMYWYQQDPGMELHLIHYSYGVNSTEKGDLSSESTVSRIRTEHFPLTLESARPSHTSQYLCASSEDGFNSPLHFGNGTRLTVT.

This CDR3 reads CASSQGAGDTEAFF. CDR3 DNA sequence: TGCGCCAGCAGCCAGGGCGCAGGGGACACTGAAGCTTTCTTT. The rearrangement links TRBV4-3 to TRBJ1-1; possible D gene TRBD1, 6 bases. The CDR3 has 14 residues. Trimming cost V 3 bases and J 3 bases, with 11 bases left between them. The germline CDR1 and CDR2 sequences are LGHNA and YSLEER.

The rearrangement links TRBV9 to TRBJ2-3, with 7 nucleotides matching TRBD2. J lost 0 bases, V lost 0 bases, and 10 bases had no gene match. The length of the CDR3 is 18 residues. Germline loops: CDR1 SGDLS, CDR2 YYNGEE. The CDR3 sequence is CASSVGLGRGVSTDTQYF. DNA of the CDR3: TGTGCCAGCAGCGTAGGGTTAGGCCGGGGGGTTAGCACAGATACGCAGTATTTT.

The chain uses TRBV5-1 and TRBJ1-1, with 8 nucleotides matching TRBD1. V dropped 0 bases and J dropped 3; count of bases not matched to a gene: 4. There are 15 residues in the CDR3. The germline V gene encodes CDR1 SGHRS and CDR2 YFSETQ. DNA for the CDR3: TGCGCCAGCAGCTTGGGGACAGGGTGGTACACTGAAGCTTTCTTT. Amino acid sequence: CASSLGTGWYTEAFF.

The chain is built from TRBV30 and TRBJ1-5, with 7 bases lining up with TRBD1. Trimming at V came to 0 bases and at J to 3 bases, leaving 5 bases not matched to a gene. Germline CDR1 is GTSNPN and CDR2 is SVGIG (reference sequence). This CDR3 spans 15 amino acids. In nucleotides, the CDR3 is TGTGCCTGGAGTGTAACGGGACAGTTCAATCAGCCCCAGCATTTT. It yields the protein CAWSVTGQFNQPQHF.

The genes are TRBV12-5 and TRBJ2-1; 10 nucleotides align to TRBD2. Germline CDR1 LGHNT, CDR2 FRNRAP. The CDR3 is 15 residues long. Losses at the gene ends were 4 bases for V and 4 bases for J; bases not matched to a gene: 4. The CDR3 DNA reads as TGTGCTAGTGGTTCCGGACTAGCGGAGTACAATGAGCAGTTCTTC. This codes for CASGSGLAEYNEQFF.

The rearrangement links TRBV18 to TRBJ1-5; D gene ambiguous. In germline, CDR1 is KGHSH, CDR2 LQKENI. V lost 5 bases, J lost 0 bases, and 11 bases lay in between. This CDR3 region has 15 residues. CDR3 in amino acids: CASSSTSPSNQPQHF. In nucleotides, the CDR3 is TGTGCCAGCTCATCAACGAGCCCTAGCAATCAGCCCCAGCATTTT.

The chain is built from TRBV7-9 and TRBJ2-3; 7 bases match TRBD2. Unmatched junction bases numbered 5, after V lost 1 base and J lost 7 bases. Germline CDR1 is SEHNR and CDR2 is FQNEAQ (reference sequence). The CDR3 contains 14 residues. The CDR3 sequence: CASSLVGGGNTQYF. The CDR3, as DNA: TGTGCCAGCAGCTTAGTCGGGGGAGGGAATACGCAGTATTTT.

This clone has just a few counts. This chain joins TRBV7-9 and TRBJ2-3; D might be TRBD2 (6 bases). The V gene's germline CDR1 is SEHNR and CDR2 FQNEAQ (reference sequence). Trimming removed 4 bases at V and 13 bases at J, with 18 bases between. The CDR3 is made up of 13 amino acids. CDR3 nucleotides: TGTGCCAGCAGCTCCCAGGGCGGGACTGGGGAGTATTTT. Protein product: CASSSQGGTGEYF.

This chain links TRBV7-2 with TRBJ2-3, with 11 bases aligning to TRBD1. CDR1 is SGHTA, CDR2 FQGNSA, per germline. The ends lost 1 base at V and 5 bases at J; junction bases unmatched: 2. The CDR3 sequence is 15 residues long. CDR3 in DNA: TGTGCCAGCAGCTTAGGGGGGACAGGGGGAGATACGCAGTATTTT. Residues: CASSLGGTGGDTQYF.

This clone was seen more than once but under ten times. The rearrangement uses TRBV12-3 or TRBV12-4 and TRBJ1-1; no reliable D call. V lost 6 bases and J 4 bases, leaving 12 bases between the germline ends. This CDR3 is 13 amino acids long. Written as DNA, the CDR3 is TGTGCCAGCAGCCCCTCGGGGAGCACTGAAGCTTTCTTT. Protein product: CASSPSGSTEAFF.

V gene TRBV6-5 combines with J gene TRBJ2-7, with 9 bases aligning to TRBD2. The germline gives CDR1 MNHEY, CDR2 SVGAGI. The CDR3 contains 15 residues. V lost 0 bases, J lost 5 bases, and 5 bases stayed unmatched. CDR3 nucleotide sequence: TGTGCCAGCAGTTACTCGCTAGCGGGATCCAACGAGCAGTACTTC. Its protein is CASSYSLAGSNEQYF.

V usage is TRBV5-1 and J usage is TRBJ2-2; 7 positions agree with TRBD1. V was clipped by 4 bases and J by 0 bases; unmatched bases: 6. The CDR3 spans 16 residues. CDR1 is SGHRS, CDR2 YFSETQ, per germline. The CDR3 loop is CASSLMGQSNTGELFF. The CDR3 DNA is TGCGCCAGCAGCCTGATGGGACAGTCGAACACCGGGGAGCTGTTTTTT.

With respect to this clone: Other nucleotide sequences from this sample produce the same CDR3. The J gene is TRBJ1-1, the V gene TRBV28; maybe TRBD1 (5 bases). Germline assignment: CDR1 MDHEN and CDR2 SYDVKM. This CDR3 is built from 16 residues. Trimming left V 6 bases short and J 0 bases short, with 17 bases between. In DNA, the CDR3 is TGTGCCAGCAGGGGGGAGGGGCTTGGTCTGAACACTGAAGCTTTCTTT. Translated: CASRGEGLGLNTEAFF.

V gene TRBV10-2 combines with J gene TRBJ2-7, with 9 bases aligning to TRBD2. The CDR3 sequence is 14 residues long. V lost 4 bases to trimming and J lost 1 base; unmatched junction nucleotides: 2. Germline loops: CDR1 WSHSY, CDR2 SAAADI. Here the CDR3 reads CASSALAGSYEQYF. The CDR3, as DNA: TGCGCCAGCAGTGCCCTAGCGGGGTCCTACGAGCAGTACTTC.

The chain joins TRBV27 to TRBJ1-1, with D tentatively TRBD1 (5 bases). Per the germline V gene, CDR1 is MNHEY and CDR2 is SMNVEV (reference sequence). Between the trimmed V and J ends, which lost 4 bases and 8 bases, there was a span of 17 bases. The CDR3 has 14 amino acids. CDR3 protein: CASSSTGPFAEAFF. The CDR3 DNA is TGTGCCAGCAGTTCCACAGGCCCGTTCGCCGAAGCTTTCTTT.